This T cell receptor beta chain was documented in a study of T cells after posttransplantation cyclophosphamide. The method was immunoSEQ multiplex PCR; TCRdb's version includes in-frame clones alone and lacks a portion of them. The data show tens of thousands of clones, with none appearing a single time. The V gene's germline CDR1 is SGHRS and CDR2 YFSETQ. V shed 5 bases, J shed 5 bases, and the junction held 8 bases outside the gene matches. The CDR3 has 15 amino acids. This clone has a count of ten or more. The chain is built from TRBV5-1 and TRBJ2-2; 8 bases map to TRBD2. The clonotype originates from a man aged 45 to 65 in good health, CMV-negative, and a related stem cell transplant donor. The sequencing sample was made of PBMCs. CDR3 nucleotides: TGCGCCAGCAGGACGAGCGGGAGAGGAACCGGGGAGCTGTTTTTT. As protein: CASRTSGRGTGELFF.